One and the same sample provided the 12 T cell receptor beta chains below, sequenced in a study of OX40 agonist ivuxolimab in advanced cancers. The protocol used for the library was the immunoSEQ multiplex PCR assay. TCRdb stores this immuneACCESS table with in-frame sequences only. Part of the clones is absent; in the studies checked, under half of the shortfall reflects unresolved V genes, and no reason is known for the rest. Counted in this sample were just under 80,000 clones; about nine tenths of them appeared once. Under 0.4% of the sample goes to the ten largest clones. Sequencing used CD4+ or CD8+ T cells sorted from blood, obtained in a trial of the OX40 agonist ivuxolimab. All receptors come from an adult with an advanced solid tumor such as melanoma, head and neck, liver or kidney cancer.

V gene TRBV18 combines with J gene TRBJ2-7, with a tentative D call TRBD2 (7 bases). From germline, CDR1 is KGHSH and CDR2 LQKENI. The CDR3 runs 15 residues. V was shortened by 2 bases and J by 4 bases, with 15 bases between the two germline ends. This CDR3 reads CASSPNTGGAYEQYF. The DNA for the CDR3 is TGTGCCAGCTCACCAAACACGGGGGGCGCGTACGAGCAGTACTTC.

The rearrangement uses TRBV2 and TRBJ1-5; unclear D gene. Germline CDR1 reads SNHLY; CDR2 reads FYNNEI. Trimming cost V 0 bases and J 4 bases, with 10 bases left between them. This CDR3 is built from 15 residues. The CDR3, as DNA: TGTGCCAGCAGTGAAGCGCTGGCAGGTAATCAGCCCCAGCATTTT. As protein: CASSEALAGNQPQHF.

The chain employs TRBV7-9 and TRBJ2-5, with D tentatively TRBD1 or TRBD2 (6 bases each). The CDR3 is 13 amino acids. Germline CDR1 SEHNR, CDR2 FQNEAQ (reference sequence). The germline V and J ends were trimmed by 8 bases and 2 bases, with 12 bases remaining between them. For the CDR3, the DNA is TGTGCCAGCCGGGGGCCACCTCAAGAGACCCAGTACTTC. This gives the protein CASRGPPQETQYF.

The rearrangement joins TRBV6-1 to TRBJ2-7; 7 positions agree with TRBD1. This CDR3 comprises 14 residues. V lost 6 bases and J lost 2; bases outside the gene matches: 7. Germline assignment: CDR1 MNHNS and CDR2 SASEGT. The CDR3 is CASRTGTAAYEQYF. CDR3 DNA sequence: TGTGCCAGCAGAACCGGGACAGCCGCCTACGAGCAGTACTTC.

V is TRBV19 and J is TRBJ2-5; TRBD2 aligns across 11 bases. The CDR3 is 16 amino acids. V was clipped by 3 bases and J by 7 bases; unmatched bases: 10. Looked up from germline, CDR1 is LNHDA and CDR2 is SQIVND (reference sequence). For the CDR3, the DNA is TGTGCCAGTAGTATGGCATCTAGCGGGAGGTCTTCGACCCAGTACTTC. Its translation: CASSMASSGRSSTQYF. Filled out from reference TRBV19 and TRBJ2-5, the complete variable domain reads DGGITQSPKYLFRKEGQNVTLSCEQNLNHDAMYWYRQDPGQGLRLIYYSQIVNDFQKGDIAEGYSVSREKKESFPLTVTSAQKNPTAFYLCASSMASSGRSSTQYFGPGTRLLVL.

The CDR3 loop reads CSVEAAAAQTDTQYF. The CDR3 region has the DNA TGCAGCGTTGAAGCCGCGGCGGCCCAGACAGATACGCAGTATTTT. The chain has TRBV29-1 and TRBJ2-3; D remains ambiguous. The CDR3 has 15 amino acids. Germline-derived CDR1 and CDR2 are SQVTM and ANQGSEA. V gave up 1 base and J gave up 3 bases, with 14 bases separating them.

The V call is TRBV9, the J call TRBJ2-2; 12 bases align to TRBD2. CDR3 length: 17 amino acids. V dropped 0 bases and J dropped 4; count of bases not matched to a gene: 4. Germline CDR1 and CDR2: SGDLS and YYNGEE. CDR3: CASSVGLAGESTGELFF. In nucleotides, the CDR3 is TGTGCCAGCAGCGTAGGACTAGCGGGAGAGTCCACCGGGGAGCTGTTTTTT.

This chain joins TRBV7-6 and TRBJ2-1; D is perhaps TRBD1 or TRBD2 (5 bases each). The germline CDR1 and CDR2 sequences are SGHVS and FNYEAQ. This CDR3 has 15 amino acids. The V end lost 1 base, the J end lost 7 bases, and 14 bases lay between the germline ends. This chain's CDR3 is CASSLVGGTNNEQFF. The CDR3 DNA is TGTGCCAGCAGCTTAGTTGGGGGAACGAATAATGAGCAGTTCTTC.

The J gene is TRBJ2-5, the V gene TRBV10-3, with 7 bases lining up with TRBD1. Germline V gives CDR1 ENHRY, CDR2 SYGVKD. This CDR3 has 12 amino acids. Unmatched junction bases numbered 4, after V lost 8 bases and J lost 4 bases. The CDR3 loop is CAIRDRAETQYF. CDR3 nucleotides: TGTGCCATCCGAGACAGGGCAGAGACCCAGTACTTC.

This rearrangement joins TRBV7-2 to TRBJ1-5; D remains unclear. The V gene's germline CDR1 is SGHTA and CDR2 FQGNSA. V was cut by 1 base and J by 7 bases, with 17 bases left in between. The CDR3 is made up of 16 amino acids. For the CDR3, the DNA is TGTGCCAGCAGCTTAGTAGACCGAGGGAGAGGGCAGCCCCAGCATTTT. Amino acids: CASSLVDRGRGQPQHF.

This chain uses TRBV4-3 with TRBJ2-3, with a weak D call TRBD2 (6 bases). Trimming left V 0 bases short and J 3 bases short, with 10 bases between. The length of the CDR3 is 15 residues. Germline CDR1 LGHNA, CDR2 YSLEER. The CDR3 loop is CASSQEYSGTDTQYF. The CDR3 coding sequence is TGCGCCAGCAGCCAAGAGTACAGCGGGACAGATACGCAGTATTTT.

The CDR3 DNA sequence: TGTGCCAGCAGCGTAGCGGGGGCTGGGGCCAACGTCCTGACTTTC. Translated: CASSVAGAGANVLTF. V and J are TRBV9 and TRBJ2-6, with a weak D call TRBD2 (6 bases). The length of the CDR3 is 15 residues. Germline loops: CDR1 SGDLS, CDR2 YYNGEE. Trimming cost V 0 bases and J 2 bases, with 6 bases left between them.